This TCR beta chain comes out of a study of siplizumab effects on memory and regulatory T cells. Study findings and constraints: Mapping to unstimulated subsets was achieved for only a minor fraction of alloreactive clones. Among sequences traceable to unstimulated CD4+ memory cells, alloreactive ones were significantly reduced by siplizumab.

The CDR3 runs to 16 residues. Trimming shortened V by 4 bases and J by 3 bases, and 18 bases separated the two germline ends. Per germline, CDR1 MGHRA and CDR2 YSYEKL. Some clones are missing from TCRdb's copy, which holds only in-frame ones; the method was immunoSEQ multiplex PCR. Of 97,000 or so clones in the sample, 90% to 95% were seen once. In regard to this clone: What it binds is unknown.

The source of this sequence is a human donor in good health. This sequence joins TRBV4-1 and TRBJ1-1; D not resolved. Input material: CD4+ T cells sorted from blood. The CDR3 here is CASSPPSYAGDTEAFF. The CDR3 coding sequence is TGCGCCAGCAGCCCTCCGAGTTACGCCGGGGACACTGAAGCTTTCTTT.